This entry lists 10 T cell receptor beta chains sequenced from one sample in a study of metastatic and nonmetastatic thyroid tumors. TCRdb re-called the PCR reads with MiXCR. The data contain under 30,000 clones, roughly 17% of them seen just once; the ten biggest clones take up roughly 6.1%. Until they underwent thyroid surgery, no patient had received any treatment. Input material: blood. Receptors originate from a male donor with papillary thyroid cancer or a benign thyroid nodule (not recorded which). Some clones in this sample may be carry-over from other donors' samples.

This clone occurred many times. V and J are TRBV30 and TRBJ2-1; TRBD2 agrees at 7 bases. CDR3 size: 14 residues. After removal of 4 bases from V and 7 bases from J, the junction contained 10 bases not matched to a gene. The germline V gene encodes CDR1 GTSNPN and CDR2 SVGIG (reference sequence). Written as DNA, the CDR3 is TGTGCCTGGACGTGGTCTAGCGGACTAAATGAGCAGTTCTTC. This encodes CAWTWSSGLNEQFF.

This clone has ten or more counts. This rearrangement joins TRBV11-3 to TRBJ2-3; TRBD1 matches 7 bases. Germline loops: CDR1 SGHNT, CDR2 YENEEA. This CDR3 comprises 14 residues. V gave up 5 bases and J gave up 5 bases; unmatched junction bases: 7. The CDR3 here is CASSPGQIGDTQYF. In DNA form, the CDR3 reads TGTGCCAGCAGCCCGGGACAGATCGGAGATACGCAGTATTTT. Based on the CDR3 plus reference TRBV11-3 and TRBJ2-3, the full variable domain is EAGVVQSPRYKIIEKKQPVAFWCNPISGHNTLYWYLQNLGQGPELLIRYENEEAVDDSQLPKDRFSAERLKGVDSTLKIQPAELGDSAVYLCASSPGQIGDTQYFGPGTRLTVL.

The rearrangement uses TRBV6-1 and TRBJ2-2; D is uncertain. The V end was cut by 6 bases, the J end by 1 base, with 6 bases between. This CDR3 spans 13 amino acids. Germline V gene lookup returns CDR1 MNHNS and CDR2 SASEGT. CDR3 sequence (DNA): TGTGCCAGCAGGAGACAGAACACCGGGGAGCTGTTTTTT. Its protein is CASRRQNTGELFF.

This sequence joins TRBV12-3 or TRBV12-4 and TRBJ2-5; 9 bases align to TRBD1. The CDR3 extends over 16 amino acids. Trimming cost V 6 bases and J 1 base; bases outside gene matches: 9. The CDR3 DNA is TGTGCCAGCAGGAACTTACAGGGGGCCTCCCAAGAGACCCAGTACTTC. It specifies CASRNLQGASQETQYF.

The chain employs TRBV7-2 and TRBJ1-2, with 8 bases that match TRBD1. The CDR3 totals 15 residues. Germline CDR1 is SGHTA and CDR2 is FQGNSA. Losses at the gene ends were 8 bases for V and 7 bases for J; bases not matched to a gene: 15. The DNA for the CDR3 is TGTGCCAGCGCAGTGGGACAGGCGGGTAATGGTGGCTACACCTTC. This codes for CASAVGQAGNGGYTF.

Regarding this clone: The junction differs from germline at one of its ends, possibly a read error. The chain uses TRBV5-1 and TRBJ2-7, with a possible D match to TRBD2 (5 bases). Per germline, CDR1 SGHRS and CDR2 YFSETQ. CDR3 size: 16 residues. The CDR3 nucleotides read TGCGCCAGCAGCCTCTTGTCACGGGGATCGACCTACGATCAGTACTTC. Its protein product is CASSLLSRGSTYDQYF.

This clone was detected many times. V and J are TRBV7-2 and TRBJ1-2, with TRBD1 matching over 7 bases. The CDR3 extends over 14 amino acids. The V gene end was trimmed by 4 bases and the J gene end by 8 bases; junction bases not matched to a gene: 10. Germline values: CDR1 SGHTA, CDR2 FQGNSA. The CDR3, as DNA: TGTGCCAGCAGCTCTTCACAGGGGCTATACGGCTACACCTTC. It encodes CASSSSQGLYGYTF.

The chain couples TRBV19 to TRBJ1-5; D is unresolved. V was pared by 6 bases and J by 0 bases, with 12 bases between. Germline V gene sequence: CDR1 LNHDA, CDR2 SQIVND (reference sequence). This CDR3 contains 15 residues. The CDR3 is CASRMGTNSNQPQHF. The CDR3 nucleotides read TGTGCCAGTAGAATGGGCACGAATAGCAATCAGCCCCAGCATTTT.

At least ten counts were recorded for this clone. The J gene is TRBJ2-7, the V gene TRBV28; weak D call: TRBD2 (5 bases). The germline V and J ends were trimmed by 6 bases and 3 bases, with 18 bases remaining between them. The CDR3 spans 15 residues. Germline values: CDR1 MDHEN, CDR2 SYDVKM. Here the CDR3 reads CASSPGISNHYEQYF. In DNA, the CDR3 is TGTGCCAGCAGCCCCGGGATTTCTAATCACTACGAGCAGTACTTC.

This clone occurred once. CDR3 region: CASRVRLAGVYEQFF. As DNA, the CDR3 is TGTGCCAGCAGAGTACGACTAGCGGGAGTCTATGAGCAGTTCTTC. The chain links TRBV9 to TRBJ2-1; 12 bases line up with TRBD2. Germline V gene data show CDR1 as SGDLS and CDR2 as YYNGEE. CDR3 length: 15 residues. V was pared by 5 bases and J by 8 bases, with 8 bases of the junction left unmatched.